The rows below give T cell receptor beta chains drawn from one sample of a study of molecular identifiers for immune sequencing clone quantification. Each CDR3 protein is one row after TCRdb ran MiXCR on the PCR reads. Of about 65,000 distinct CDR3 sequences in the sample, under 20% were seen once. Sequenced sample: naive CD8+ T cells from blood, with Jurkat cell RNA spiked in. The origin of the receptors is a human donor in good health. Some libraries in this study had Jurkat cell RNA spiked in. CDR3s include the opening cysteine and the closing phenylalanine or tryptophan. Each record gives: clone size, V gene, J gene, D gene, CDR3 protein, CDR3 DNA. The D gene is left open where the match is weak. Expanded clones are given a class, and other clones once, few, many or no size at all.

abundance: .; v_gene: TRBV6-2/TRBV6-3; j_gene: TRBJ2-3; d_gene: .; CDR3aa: CASSLTPVRSGSTDTQYF; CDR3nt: TGTGCCAGCAGCCTAACCCCCGTGAGGTCGGGCAGCACAGATACGCAGTATTTT
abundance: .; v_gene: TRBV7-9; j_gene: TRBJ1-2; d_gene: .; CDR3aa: CASSLVDGNYGYTF; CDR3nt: TGTGCCAGCAGCTTAGTGGACGGTAACTATGGCTACACCTTC
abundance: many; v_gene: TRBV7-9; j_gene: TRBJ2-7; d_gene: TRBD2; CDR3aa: CASSRYQRDDYEQYF; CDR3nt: TGTGCCAGCAGCCGCTATCAGCGGGACGACTACGAGCAGTACTTC
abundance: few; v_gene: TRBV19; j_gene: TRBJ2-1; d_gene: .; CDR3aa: CASSIYSNEQFF; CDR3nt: TGTGCCAGTAGTATATACAGCAATGAGCAGTTCTTC
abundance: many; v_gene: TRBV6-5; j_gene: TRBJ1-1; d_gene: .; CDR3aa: CASRTDRGTEAFF; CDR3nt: TGTGCCAGCAGAACCGACAGAGGGACTGAAGCTTTCTTT
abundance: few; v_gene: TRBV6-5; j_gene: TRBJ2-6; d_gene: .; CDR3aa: CATGFGSGANVLTF; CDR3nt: TGTGCCACGGGCTTTGGCTCTGGGGCCAACGTCCTGACTTTC
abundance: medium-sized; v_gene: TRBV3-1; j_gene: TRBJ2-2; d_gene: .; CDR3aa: CASSQVGRGWNTGELFF; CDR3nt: TGTGCCAGCAGCCAAGTCGGGCGGGGCTGGAACACCGGGGAGCTGTTTTTT
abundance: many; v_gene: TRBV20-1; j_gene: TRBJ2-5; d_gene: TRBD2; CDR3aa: CSARGGLWIPRQETQYF; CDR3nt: TGCAGTGCTAGGGGGGGGTTGTGGATCCCGAGACAAGAGACCCAGTACTTC
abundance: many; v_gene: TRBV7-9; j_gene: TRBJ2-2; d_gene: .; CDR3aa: CASSYPPQGDTGELFF; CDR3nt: TGTGCCAGCAGCTACCCCCCACAGGGAGACACCGGGGAGCTGTTTTTT
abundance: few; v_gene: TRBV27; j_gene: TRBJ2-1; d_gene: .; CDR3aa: CASSLYTSQTPTINNEQFF; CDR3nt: TGTGCCAGCAGTTTATATACTAGCCAAACGCCCACTATAAACAATGAGCAGTTCTTC
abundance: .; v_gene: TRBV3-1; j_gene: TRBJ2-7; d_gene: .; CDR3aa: CASSPGHPHEQYF; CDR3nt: TGTGCCAGCAGCCCGGGACACCCCCACGAGCAGTACTTC
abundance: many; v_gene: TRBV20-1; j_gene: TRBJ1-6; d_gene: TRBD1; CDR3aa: CSARPVETGGYNSPLHF; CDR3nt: TGCAGTGCCAGACCGGTAGAGACAGGGGGGTATAATTCACCCCTCCACTTT
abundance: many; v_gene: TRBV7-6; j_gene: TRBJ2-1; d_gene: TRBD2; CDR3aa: CASSLNPTSGPQEQFF; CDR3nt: TGTGCCAGCAGCTTAAATCCGACTAGCGGGCCTCAGGAGCAGTTCTTC
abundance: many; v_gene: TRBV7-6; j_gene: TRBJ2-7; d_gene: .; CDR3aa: CASSLAEGASYEQYF; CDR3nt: TGTGCCAGCAGCTTAGCGGAAGGGGCGTCCTACGAGCAGTACTTC
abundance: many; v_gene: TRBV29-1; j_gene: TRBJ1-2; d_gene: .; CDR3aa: CSVPDTPNYGYTF; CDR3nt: TGCAGCGTTCCGGACACCCCTAACTATGGCTACACCTTC
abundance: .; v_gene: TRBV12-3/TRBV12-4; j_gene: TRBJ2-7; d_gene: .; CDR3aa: CASSFNCEQYF; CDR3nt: TGTGCCAGCAGTTTTAACTGCGAGCAGTACTTC
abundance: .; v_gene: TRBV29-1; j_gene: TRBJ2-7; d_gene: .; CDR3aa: CSVQGSASENYEQYF; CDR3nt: TGCAGCGTGCAGGGTTCGGCTAGCGAGAACTACGAGCAGTACTTC
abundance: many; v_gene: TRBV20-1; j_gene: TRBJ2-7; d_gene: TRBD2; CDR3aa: CSARDLKAGDPYEQYF; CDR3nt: TGCAGTGCTAGAGATCTGAAAGCGGGAGACCCCTACGAGCAGTACTTC
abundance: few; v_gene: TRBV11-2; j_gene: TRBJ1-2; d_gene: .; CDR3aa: CASSLAGDYTF; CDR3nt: TGTGCCAGCAGCTTGGCCGGGGACTACACCTTC
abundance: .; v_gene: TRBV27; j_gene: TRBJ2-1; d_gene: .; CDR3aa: CASSLSRGSSYNEQLF; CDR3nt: TGTGCCAGCAGTTTATCACGGGGGAGCTCCTACAATGAGCAGCTCTTC
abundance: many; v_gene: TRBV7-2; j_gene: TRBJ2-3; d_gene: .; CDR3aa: CASSLGLGADTQYF; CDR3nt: TGTGCCAGCAGCTTAGGACTAGGCGCAGATACGCAGTATTTT
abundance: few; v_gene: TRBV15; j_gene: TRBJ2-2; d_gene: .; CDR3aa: CATSRGRLDTGELFF; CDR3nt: TGTGCCACCAGCAGAGGCCGACTTGACACCGGGGAGCTGTTTTTT
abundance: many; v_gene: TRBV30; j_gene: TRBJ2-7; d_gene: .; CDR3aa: CAWSTGLTGRSYEQYF; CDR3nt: TGTGCCTGGAGCACTGGGCTGACGGGGCGGTCCTACGAGCAGTACTTC
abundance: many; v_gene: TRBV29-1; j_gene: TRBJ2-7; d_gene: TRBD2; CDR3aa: CSVVDGGRQSSYEQYF; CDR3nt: TGCAGCGTTGTGGATGGCGGGAGGCAGAGCTCCTACGAGCAGTACTTC
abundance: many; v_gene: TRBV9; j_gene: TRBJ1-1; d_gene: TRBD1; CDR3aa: CASSVEGAWNTEAFF; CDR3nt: TGTGCCAGCAGCGTAGAGGGGGCATGGAACACTGAAGCTTTCTTT
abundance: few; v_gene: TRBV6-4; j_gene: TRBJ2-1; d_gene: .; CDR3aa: CASSDGAVHSSYNEQFF; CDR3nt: TGTGCCAGCAGTGACGGAGCGGTTCATAGCTCCTACAATGAGCAGTTCTTC
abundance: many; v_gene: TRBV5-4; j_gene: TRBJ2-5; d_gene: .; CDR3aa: CASSRDGEMETQYF; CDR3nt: TGTGCCAGCAGCCGGGACGGGGAGATGGAGACCCAGTACTTC
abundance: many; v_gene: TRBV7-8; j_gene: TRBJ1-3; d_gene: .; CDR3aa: CASSLGGAGNTIYF; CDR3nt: TGTGCCAGCAGCTTAGGAGGGGCTGGAAACACCATATATTTT
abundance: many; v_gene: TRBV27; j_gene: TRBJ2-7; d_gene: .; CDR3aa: CASSFGGRGTYEQYF; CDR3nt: TGTGCCAGCAGTTTTGGTGGTCGGGGGACCTACGAGCAGTACTTC
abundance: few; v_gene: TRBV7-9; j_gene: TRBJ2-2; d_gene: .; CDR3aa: CASSELTRDNLNTGELFF; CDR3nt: TGTGCCAGCAGTGAATTAACCCGGGACAACCTGAACACCGGGGAGCTGTTTTTT
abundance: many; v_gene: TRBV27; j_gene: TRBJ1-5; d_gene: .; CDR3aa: CASSVGTQGNQPQHF; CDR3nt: TGTGCCAGCAGTGTCGGGACCCAAGGCAATCAGCCCCAGCATTTT
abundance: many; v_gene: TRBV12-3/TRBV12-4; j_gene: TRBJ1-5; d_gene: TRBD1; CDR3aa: CASSPYLSADRDRQPQHF; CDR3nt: TGTGCCAGCAGTCCATATCTCTCGGCGGACAGGGATCGACAGCCCCAGCATTTT
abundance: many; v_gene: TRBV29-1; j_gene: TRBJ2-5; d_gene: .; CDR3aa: CSAPAGQETQYF; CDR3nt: TGCAGCGCCCCGGCGGGTCAAGAGACCCAGTACTTC
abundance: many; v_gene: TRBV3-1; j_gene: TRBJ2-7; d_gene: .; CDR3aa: CASSRDVLEEQYF; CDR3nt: TGTGCCAGCAGCCGGGACGTCCTGGAAGAGCAGTACTTC
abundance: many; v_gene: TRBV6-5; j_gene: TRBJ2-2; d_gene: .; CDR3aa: CASSYGPAGANTGELFF; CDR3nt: TGTGCCAGCAGTTACGGGCCGGCAGGGGCGAACACCGGGGAGCTGTTTTTT
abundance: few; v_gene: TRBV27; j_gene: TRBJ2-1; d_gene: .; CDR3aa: CASKLGGPSDNEQFF; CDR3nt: TGTGCCAGCAAACTCGGGGGGCCTTCGGACAATGAGCAGTTCTTC
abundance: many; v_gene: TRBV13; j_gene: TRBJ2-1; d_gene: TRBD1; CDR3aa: CASSSDSGGRGGEQFF; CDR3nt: TGTGCCAGCAGCTCCGATTCAGGGGGCCGAGGCGGTGAGCAGTTCTTC
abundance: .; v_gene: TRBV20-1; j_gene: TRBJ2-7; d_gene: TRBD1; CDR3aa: CSASWDRPSEQYF; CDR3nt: TGCAGTGCTAGTTGGGACAGGCCTTCCGAGCAGTACTTC
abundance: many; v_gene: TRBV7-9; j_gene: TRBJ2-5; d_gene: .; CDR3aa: CASSPRDWKETQYF; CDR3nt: TGTGCCAGCAGCCCCCGCGACTGGAAAGAGACCCAGTACTTC
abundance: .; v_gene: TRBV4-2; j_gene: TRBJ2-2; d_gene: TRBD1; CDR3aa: CASSQGGTGHGRNTGELFF; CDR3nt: TGTGCCAGCAGCCAAGGGGGGACAGGACATGGGAGAAACACCGGGGAGCTGTTTTTT
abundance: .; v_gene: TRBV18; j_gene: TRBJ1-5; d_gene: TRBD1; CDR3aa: CASSPPGTGRSRGSQPQHF; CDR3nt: TGTGCCAGCTCACCACCCGGGACAGGGAGAAGTCGGGGCAGTCAGCCCCAGCATTTT
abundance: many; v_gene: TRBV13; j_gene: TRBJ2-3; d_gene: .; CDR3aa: CASSAGPSTDTQYF; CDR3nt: TGTGCCAGCAGCGCGGGACCAAGCACAGATACGCAGTATTTT
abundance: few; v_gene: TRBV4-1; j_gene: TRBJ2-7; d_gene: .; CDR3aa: CASSQIYSAACEQYF; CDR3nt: TGCGCCAGCAGCCAAATTTATTCTGCTGCGTGCGAGCAGTACTTC
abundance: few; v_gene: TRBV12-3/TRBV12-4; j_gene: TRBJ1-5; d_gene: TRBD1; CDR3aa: CASSLWAGGQPQHF; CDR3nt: TGTGCCAGCAGTTTGTGGGCAGGGGGTCAGCCCCAGCATTTT
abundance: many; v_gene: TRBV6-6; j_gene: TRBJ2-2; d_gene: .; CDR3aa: CASSWAFDTGELFF; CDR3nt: TGTGCCAGCAGTTGGGCCTTTGACACCGGGGAGCTGTTTTTT
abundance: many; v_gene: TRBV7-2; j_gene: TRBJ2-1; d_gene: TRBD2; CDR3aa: CASSWTSGTYWNEQFF; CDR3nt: TGTGCCAGCAGCTGGACTAGCGGGACCTACTGGAATGAGCAGTTCTTC
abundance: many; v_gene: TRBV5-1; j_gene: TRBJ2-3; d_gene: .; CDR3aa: CASSFSQGPTDTQYF; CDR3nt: TGCGCCAGCAGTTTTTCACAGGGCCCGACAGATACGCAGTATTTT
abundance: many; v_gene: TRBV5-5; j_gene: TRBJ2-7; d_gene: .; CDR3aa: CASSPPTYYEQYF; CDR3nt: TGTGCCAGCAGCCCTCCCACGTACTACGAGCAGTACTTC
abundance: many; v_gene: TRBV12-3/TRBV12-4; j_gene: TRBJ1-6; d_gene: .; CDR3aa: CASTGGGSPLHF; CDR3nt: TGTGCCAGCACTGGGGGAGGTTCACCCCTCCACTTT
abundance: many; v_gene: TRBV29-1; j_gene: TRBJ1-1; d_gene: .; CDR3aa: CSVETTAPMNTEAFF; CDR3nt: TGCAGCGTTGAAACGACAGCCCCAATGAACACTGAAGCTTTCTTT
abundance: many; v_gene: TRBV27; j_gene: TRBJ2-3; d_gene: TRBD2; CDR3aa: CASSSLLAGGPNTDTQYF; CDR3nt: TGTGCCAGCAGTTCCTTACTAGCGGGAGGGCCCAACACAGATACGCAGTATTTT
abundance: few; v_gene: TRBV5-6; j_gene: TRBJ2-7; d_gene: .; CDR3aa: CASSLSRFDEQYF; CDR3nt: TGTGCCAGCAGCTTGTCGAGGTTCGATGAGCAGTACTTC
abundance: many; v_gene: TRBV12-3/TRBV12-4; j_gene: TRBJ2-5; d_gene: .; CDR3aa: CASSLRETQYF; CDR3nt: TGTGCCAGCAGTTTGAGAGAGACCCAGTACTTC
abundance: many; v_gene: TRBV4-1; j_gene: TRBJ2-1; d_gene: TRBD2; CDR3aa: CASSLIGTGGRVHEQFF; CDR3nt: TGCGCCAGCAGCCTTATTGGGACTGGCGGGAGGGTTCATGAGCAGTTCTTC
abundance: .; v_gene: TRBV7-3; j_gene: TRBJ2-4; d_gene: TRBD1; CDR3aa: CASSLGPGTGLNGIQYF; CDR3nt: TGTGCCAGCAGCTTAGGCCCCGGGACAGGGCTTAACGGCATTCAGTACTTC
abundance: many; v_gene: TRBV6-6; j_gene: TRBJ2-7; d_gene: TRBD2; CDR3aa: CASRLIAGGYEQYF; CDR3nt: TGTGCCAGCAGGCTGATAGCGGGAGGGTACGAGCAGTACTTC
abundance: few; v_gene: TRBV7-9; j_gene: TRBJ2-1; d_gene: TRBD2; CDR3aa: CASSPWAGDSYNEQFF; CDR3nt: TGTGCCAGCAGCCCCTGGGCGGGAGATTCCTACAATGAGCAGTTCTTC
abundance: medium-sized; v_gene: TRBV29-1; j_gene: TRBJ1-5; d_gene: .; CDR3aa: CSALGEGNMDQPQHF; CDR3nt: TGCAGCGCCCTGGGAGAGGGGAACATGGATCAGCCCCAGCATTTT
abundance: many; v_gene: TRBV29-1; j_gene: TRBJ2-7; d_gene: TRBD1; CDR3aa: CSVERQGTSEQYF; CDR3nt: TGCAGCGTTGAACGACAGGGGACCAGCGAGCAGTACTTC